This T cell receptor (beta chain) emerged from a study of CD8+CD57+ T cells in acquired aplastic anemia. Study-wide background: An average of roughly 3 ug of DNA was obtained from sorted CD4+ and CD8+ cells. Points from the study as a whole: For CD8+ Simpson's diversity, patients and controls showed no significant difference. Comparison of patients with controls identified approximately 28 shared CD8+ CDR3 sequences.

This clonotype occurred many times. Its antigen remains unknown. The V segment lost 4 bases and the J segment 8 bases; nucleotides outside the gene matches: 12. There are 16 residues in the CDR3. Germline V gene lookup returns CDR1 SGDLS and CDR2 YYNGEE. Researchers used genomic DNA as the template to profile TCR beta VDJ and CDR3. MiXCR was run by TCRdb on the reads, yielding one entry per CDR3 protein. The sample includes roughly 180,000 distinct CDR3 sequences, around 65% of them seen just once. The rearrangement joins TRBV9 to TRBJ2-1, with 10 bases that match TRBD2. Sequencing was performed on sorted CD4+, CD8+, or CD8+CD57+ T cells (not recorded which) from PBMCs. This TCR was sampled from a human donor with severe aplastic anemia or a healthy control (not recorded which). In DNA form, the CDR3 reads TGTGCCAGCAGCCCCTGGGAGGGGACTAGCGTTTATGAGCAGTTCTTC. Translating gives CASSPWEGTSVYEQFF.